What follows are 13 T cell receptor beta chains derived from one specimen sequenced in a study of CD8+ T cells in alopecia areata. The sample's treatment: oral pan-JAK inhibitor, 5-10 mg twice daily. It was cDNA, reverse transcribed from extracted RNA, that served as the sequencing template. TCRdb's copy holds only in-frame clones and misses some; the assay was immunoSEQ multiplex PCR. The sample includes 95,000 to 110,000 clones, 70% to 90% of them seen just once. The sequencing used CD8+ T cells sorted from blood, collected at approximately week 34, from a patient treated with tofacitinib. The receptors were sampled from a human donor with alopecia areata.

V is TRBV5-1 and J is TRBJ2-1; D possibly matches TRBD1 or TRBD2 (6 bases each). V lost 1 base and J 8 bases, leaving 16 bases between the germline ends. CDR3 length: 15 residues. Per germline, CDR1 SGHRS and CDR2 YFSETQ. CDR3 nucleotides: TGCGCCAGCAGCTTGTTGGGGGGCCCCAAGGATGAGCAGTTCTTC. Translation gives CASSLLGGPKDEQFF. The full variable domain, its missing parts supplied by reference TRBV5-1 and TRBJ2-1, is KAGVTQTPRYLIKTRGQQVTLSCSPISGHRSVSWYQQTPGQGLQFLFEYFSETQRNKGNFPGRFSGRQFSNSRSEMNVSTLELGDSALYLCASSLLGGPKDEQFFGPGTRLTVL.

As regards this clone: In the same sample, other DNA sequences code for this CDR3. This chain joins TRBV7-2 and TRBJ2-1; TRBD2 matches at 14 bases. Germline CDR1 reads SGHTA; CDR2 reads FQGNSA. The CDR3 has 14 residues. The trim removed 9 bases at V and 7 bases at J, leaving 5 bases unmatched. The CDR3 protein is CARGLAGGRNEQFF. As DNA, the CDR3 is TGTGCCAGAGGACTAGCGGGGGGAAGGAATGAGCAGTTCTTC. The full variable domain, completed using reference TRBV7-2 and TRBJ2-1, is GAGVSQSPSNKVTEKGKDVELRCDPISGHTALYWYRQSLGQGLEFLIYFQGNSAPDKSGLPSDRFSAERTGGSVSTLTIQRTQQEDSAVYLCARGLAGGRNEQFFGPGTRLTVL.

The chain employs TRBV19 and TRBJ2-5, with no clear D. The CDR3 covers 12 residues. The V gene's germline CDR1 is LNHDA and CDR2 SQIVND (reference sequence). The V end lost 7 bases, the J end lost 2 bases, and 8 bases lay between the germline ends. CDR3 loop: CASKGAQETQYF. The DNA of the CDR3 is TGTGCCAGTAAAGGAGCTCAAGAGACCCAGTACTTC.

The genes are TRBV30 and TRBJ2-7, with 7 bases matching TRBD1. The CDR3 sequence is 13 residues long. Germline V gives CDR1 GTSNPN, CDR2 SVGIG (reference sequence). The ends lost 2 bases at V and 6 bases at J; junction bases unmatched: 7. The CDR3 DNA reads as TGTGCCTGGAGTTTCCACCGGACAGGCGAGCAGTACTTC. Protein product: CAWSFHRTGEQYF.

There are a few counts of this clone. The chain links TRBV5-6 to TRBJ2-3; D call uncertain. Germline V CDR1 and CDR2: SGHDT, YYEEEE. Trimming left V 0 bases short and J 5 bases short, with 16 bases between. This CDR3 spans 16 amino acids. CDR3 nucleotides: TGTGCCAGCAGCTTGGCTTATCCCGCCGGGCGAGATACGCAGTATTTT. This encodes CASSLAYPAGRDTQYF.

The genes are TRBV27 and TRBJ1-1; D remains ambiguous. Trimming cost V 0 bases and J 4 bases, with 18 bases left between them. CDR3 length equals 17 residues. Germline values: CDR1 MNHEY, CDR2 SMNVEV (reference sequence). This CDR3 is CASSLSSPHGEVTEAFF. DNA for the CDR3: TGTGCCAGCAGTTTATCATCCCCGCACGGGGAGGTCACTGAAGCTTTCTTT.

The V and J genes are TRBV5-5 and TRBJ2-7; no reliable D call. The germline gives CDR1 SGHKS, CDR2 YYEKEE (reference sequence). V dropped 4 bases and J dropped 4 bases, with 18 bases sitting between them. This CDR3 is 15 amino acids long. CDR3 sequence reads: CASSQTYSAAYEQYF. CDR3 in DNA: TGTGCCAGCAGCCAGACATACTCGGCAGCTTACGAGCAGTACTTC.

V gene TRBV9 combines with J gene TRBJ2-7; the match to TRBD1 covers 8 bases. The CDR3 loop spans 15 amino acids. The J segment lost 4 bases and the V segment lost 0 bases, leaving 6 bases of the junction unmatched. Germline CDR1 and CDR2: SGDLS and YYNGEE. The CDR3 spells CASSVGSGGEYEQYF. In nucleotides, the CDR3 is TGTGCCAGCAGCGTAGGGTCAGGGGGCGAGTACGAGCAGTACTTC.

The V and J genes are TRBV30 and TRBJ1-2, with a weak D call TRBD1 (6 bases). The CDR3 is 16 residues long. Germline V gene lookup returns CDR1 GTSNPN and CDR2 SVGIG (reference sequence). V lost 2 bases and J 0 bases, leaving 16 bases between the germline ends. The CDR3 sequence is CAWSKSGTSANYGYTF. The CDR3 bases are TGTGCCTGGAGTAAGTCGGGGACATCTGCTAACTATGGCTACACCTTC. Combining the CDR3 with reference TRBV30 and TRBJ1-2 gives the whole variable domain SQTIHQWPATLVQPVGSPLSLECTVEGTSNPNLYWYRQAAGRGLQLLFYSVGIGQISSEVPQNLSASRPQDRQFILSSKKLLLSDSGFYLCAWSKSGTSANYGYTFGSGTRLTVV.

As regards this clone: Other DNA sequences within the sample encode an identical CDR3. J is TRBJ2-7 and V is TRBV4-1; a weak D match, TRBD2 (5 bases). Deletions cut 1 base from V and 6 bases from J, with 10 bases between. Per the germline V gene, CDR1 is MGHRA and CDR2 is YSYEKL. The CDR3 consists of 13 residues. This CDR3 reads CASSQVLGGEQYF. In DNA form, the CDR3 reads TGCGCCAGCAGCCAAGTCCTCGGAGGCGAGCAGTACTTC.

This clone came up a few times. Distinct nucleotide sequences in the sample also encode this CDR3. V is TRBV30 and J is TRBJ2-7; D may correspond to TRBD1 or TRBD2 (5 bases each). The germline V gene has CDR1 GTSNPN and CDR2 SVGIG (reference sequence). Trimming removed 0 bases at V and 2 bases at J, with 8 bases between. The CDR3 consists of 13 residues. The CDR3 coding sequence is TGTGCCTGGAGTGTTGGGGGTACCTACGAGCAGTACTTC. Amino acids: CAWSVGGTYEQYF.

The V call is TRBV9, the J call TRBJ2-1; possibly TRBD1 for D (5 bases). Germline V gene lookup returns CDR1 SGDLS and CDR2 YYNGEE. CDR3 length equals 11 residues. V gave up 7 bases and J gave up 8 bases, with 10 bases separating them. The DNA of the CDR3 is TGTGCCAGCGGCGGACAAGATGAGCAGTTCTTC. It translates to CASGGQDEQFF.

The chain links TRBV6-5 to TRBJ2-3; D may be TRBD1 (6 bases). Germline V gives CDR1 MNHEY, CDR2 SVGAGI. This CDR3 has 12 amino acids. The V gene lost 6 bases and the J gene lost 3 bases, with 7 bases spanning the gap. The CDR3 spells CASRQGTDTQYF. CDR3 coding DNA: TGTGCCAGCAGACAGGGAACAGATACGCAGTATTTT.